The 23 T cell receptor beta chains reported below all come from one sample, sequenced in a study of human T cells and chemical hapten exposure. TCRdb reprocessed the RACE reads with MiXCR, giving one entry per CDR3 protein. Here the sample spans some 180,000 distinct CDR3 sequences, approximately 20% being singletons. Time point noted: patch test 1, 2 weeks after DPC sensitization. The treatment was: therapeutic diphenylcyclopropenone sensitization with weekly scalp DPC. Sequencing used whole blood, obtained in connection with sensitization to the hapten diphenylcyclopropenone (DPC). These receptors originate from a woman between 50 and 59 years old with alopecia areata. Some clones in this sample may be carry-over from other donors' samples.

The gene calls are TRBV7-9 and TRBJ1-2; TRBD1 matches 7 bases. CDR1 is SEHNR and CDR2 is FQNEAQ in the germline V gene (reference sequence). The trim removed 3 bases at V and 12 bases at J, leaving 4 bases unmatched. The CDR3 is 11 residues long. The CDR3, as DNA: TGTGCCAGCAGCTTTAACAGGGGTCACACCTTC. This codes for CASSFNRGHTF.

This chain connects TRBV7-9 to TRBJ2-1; D uncertain. V was trimmed by 5 bases and J by 3 bases, leaving 20 bases between them. CDR1 is SEHNR and CDR2 is FQNEAQ in the germline V gene (reference sequence). CDR3 length: 17 residues. Written as DNA, the CDR3 is TGTGCCAGCAGCCTGGACCCACTGCGGCACCTCTACAATGAGCAGTTCTTC. Protein sequence: CASSLDPLRHLYNEQFF.

V gene TRBV27 combines with J gene TRBJ1-1; D unresolved. Per the germline V gene, CDR1 is MNHEY and CDR2 is SMNVEV (reference sequence). The CDR3 sequence is 12 residues long. Trimming cost V 6 bases and J 1 base, with 6 bases left between them. CDR3 sequence (DNA): TGTGCCAGCAGCGGGAGGAACACTGAAGCTTTCTTT. It encodes CASSGRNTEAFF.

This clonotype was counted between two and nine times. The chain joins TRBV7-6 to TRBJ1-1, with D tentatively TRBD1 (6 bases). The length of the CDR3 is 15 residues. The V and J ends lost 5 bases and 8 bases respectively, with 21 bases between them. Looked up from germline, CDR1 is SGHVS and CDR2 is FNYEAQ. This chain's CDR3 is CASSLGGRGTGEAFF. The CDR3 coding sequence is TGTGCCAGCAGCCTCGGGGGCCGAGGCACAGGAGAAGCTTTCTTT. The full variable domain, with the rest looked up from reference TRBV7-6 and TRBJ1-1, is GAGVSQSPRYKVTKRGQDVALRCDPISGHVSLYWYRQALGQGPEFLTYFNYEAQQDKSGLPNDRFSAERPEGSISTLTIQRTEQRDSAMYRCASSLGGRGTGEAFFGQGTRLTVV.

This clonotype was seen more than once but under ten times. This chain connects TRBV7-3 to TRBJ1-3; TRBD1 is a possible D gene (5 bases). Trimming stripped 0 bases from V and 3 bases from J, with 15 bases between. Looked up from germline, CDR1 is SGHTA and CDR2 is FQGTGA. The CDR3 consists of 17 residues. CDR3: CASSLTGRQHLGNTIYF. DNA of the CDR3: TGTGCCAGCAGCTTAACGGGGAGACAGCATCTTGGAAACACCATATATTTT.

This rearrangement joins TRBV24-1 to TRBJ2-3, with D uncertain. Germline V CDR1 and CDR2: KGHDR, SFDVKD. V dropped 9 bases and J dropped 0 bases, with 3 bases sitting between them. This CDR3 has 11 residues. The CDR3 nucleotides are TGTGCCACCCAGAGCACAGATACGCAGTATTTT. Translated: CATQSTDTQYF.

V and J are TRBV5-1 and TRBJ2-5; 10 bases are shared with TRBD2. There are 16 residues in the CDR3. Germline CDR1 is SGHRS and CDR2 is YFSETQ. J lost 4 bases, V lost 0 bases, and 6 bases had no gene match. CDR3 residues: CASSLDPGTSAETQYF. Here the CDR3 DNA reads TGCGCCAGCAGCTTGGATCCCGGGACTAGCGCAGAGACCCAGTACTTC.

The V and J genes are TRBV5-8 and TRBJ1-4; a possible D gene is TRBD1 (5 bases). Germline V lookup: CDR1 SGHTS, CDR2 YDEGEE. CDR3 length equals 19 residues. The germline V and J ends were trimmed by 0 bases and 5 bases, with 23 bases remaining between them. CDR3 nucleotides: TGTGCCAGCAGCTTGGGCCGCGGAGGGGCCCTAGCAGAAAATGAAAAACTGTTTTTT. It translates to CASSLGRGGALAENEKLFF.

This clonotype turned up a few times. The V gene is TRBV11-3, the J gene TRBJ2-2, with TRBD1 identical over 8 bases. With 3 bases clipped from V and 5 bases from J, the junction kept 8 bases outside the gene matches. The CDR3 is 16 amino acids. Per the germline V gene, CDR1 is SGHNT and CDR2 is YENEEA. CDR3 region: CASSFRQGATTGELFF. The CDR3 DNA is TGTGCCAGCAGCTTCCGGCAGGGGGCCACTACCGGGGAGCTGTTTTTT.

This chain connects TRBV6-2 or TRBV6-3 to TRBJ2-2; maybe TRBD1 (6 bases). The germline V gene has CDR1 MNHEY and CDR2 SVGEGT. The CDR3 has 20 residues. V was pared by 2 bases and J by 1 base, with 23 bases between. The CDR3 DNA sequence: TGTGCCAGCAGTTACCGAAACCACTACACCGGGACAAGGAACACCGGGGAGCTGTTTTTT. Translating gives CASSYRNHYTGTRNTGELFF.

The table lists this clonotype with a few counts. This chain connects TRBV3-1 to TRBJ1-2; D not resolved. V was trimmed by 7 bases and J by 5 bases, leaving 8 bases between them. The length of the CDR3 is 11 residues. Looked up from germline, CDR1 is LGHDT and CDR2 is YNNKEL (reference sequence). The CDR3 protein is CASKATYGYTF. In nucleotides, the CDR3 is TGTGCCAGCAAGGCAACATATGGCTACACCTTC.

This sequence joins TRBV2 and TRBJ2-5, with 7 positions matching TRBD1. The CDR3 is made up of 16 amino acids. Germline CDR1 and CDR2: SNHLY and FYNNEI. The J segment lost 5 bases and the V segment lost 3 bases, leaving 12 bases of the junction unmatched. The CDR3 coding sequence is TGTGCCAGCAGTGATGGGGACAGCCTCGGGGTGGAGACCCAGTACTTC. Encoded protein: CASSDGDSLGVETQYF.

This clonotype has a handful of counts. The J gene is TRBJ2-3, the V gene TRBV5-1; 11 bases line up with TRBD2. The CDR3 has 14 amino acids. The V gene end was trimmed by 7 bases and the J gene end by 2 bases; junction bases not matched to a gene: 3. Per germline, CDR1 SGHRS and CDR2 YFSETQ. The CDR3 DNA follows: TGCGCCAGCGGGACTAGCGGCATCACAGATACGCAGTATTTT. Protein: CASGTSGITDTQYF.

V gene TRBV12-3 or TRBV12-4 combines with J gene TRBJ2-1; 13 nucleotides line up with TRBD2. The ends lost 5 bases at V and 9 bases at J; junction bases unmatched: 13. CDR3 length: 17 amino acids. CDR3 residues: CASSPGTSGAGKGEQFF. In DNA, the CDR3 is TGTGCCAGCAGTCCCGGGACTAGCGGGGCTGGGAAGGGTGAGCAGTTCTTC.

A few counts support this clonotype. The V gene is TRBV5-4, the J gene TRBJ2-1; tentative D call: TRBD2 (8 bases). V was trimmed by 10 bases and J by 8 bases, leaving 19 bases between them. Germline-derived CDR1 and CDR2 are SGHNT and YYREEE (reference sequence). The CDR3 is 13 residues long. CDR3: CASSGTAGDEQFF. CDR3 nucleotides: TGTGCCTCTTCCGGGACAGCGGGGGATGAGCAGTTCTTC.

This clonotype has a handful of counts. The V gene is TRBV5-1, the J gene TRBJ2-7; D possibly corresponds to TRBD1 (6 bases). CDR3 length equals 15 residues. V lost 2 bases and J lost 2, with 14 bases in between. Germline loops: CDR1 SGHRS, CDR2 YFSETQ. CDR3 in DNA: TGCGCCAGCAGCTTAGGTCCAGGGGATACCTACGAGCAGTACTTC. Encoded protein: CASSLGPGDTYEQYF.

The V call is TRBV11-2, the J call TRBJ2-7; 11 bases map to TRBD2. The CDR3 totals 17 residues. CDR1 SGHAT and CDR2 FQNNGV come from the germline V gene. V shed 4 bases and J 6 bases; nucleotides not matched to a gene: 14. CDR3 DNA: TGTGCCAGCAGCTCTCCTTTTAGCGGGAGGGTTCAAGGCGAGCAGTACTTC. Encoded protein: CASSSPFSGRVQGEQYF. Full variable domain (rest looked up from reference TRBV11-2 and TRBJ2-7): EAGVAQSPRYKIIEKRQSVAFWCNPISGHATLYWYQQILGQGPKLLIQFQNNGVVDDSQLPKDRFSAERLKGVDSTLKIQPAKLEDSAVYLCASSSPFSGRVQGEQYFGPGTRLTVT.

The chain uses TRBV5-5 and TRBJ2-2; 11 nucleotides agree with TRBD1. J was trimmed by 8 bases and V by 4 bases; bases with no gene match: 4. The CDR3 totals 14 residues. The germline V gene encodes CDR1 SGHKS and CDR2 YYEKEE (reference sequence). CDR3 nucleotide sequence: TGTGCCAGCAGCGTGGACAGGGGGCGTGGGGAGCTGTTTTTT. This codes for CASSVDRGRGELFF.

This clonotype was counted many times. The rearrangement uses TRBV11-2 and TRBJ2-2; D might be TRBD1 or TRBD2, each matching 5 bases. Germline CDR1 SGHAT, CDR2 FQNNGV. V lost 5 bases, J lost 8 bases, and 21 bases lay in between. This CDR3 is built from 16 residues. DNA for the CDR3: TGTGCCAGCAGCAAAAGGGACCGACCAACGATGGGGGAGCTGTTTTTT. Its protein is CASSKRDRPTMGELFF.

V gene TRBV29-1 combines with J gene TRBJ1-2; no clear D gene. The CDR3 length is 10 residues. Germline loops: CDR1 SQVTM, CDR2 ANQGSEA. The V gene lost 2 bases and the J gene lost 8 bases, with 6 bases spanning the gap. CDR3 residues: CSVETGGYTF. In DNA form, the CDR3 reads TGCAGCGTTGAAACCGGCGGCTACACCTTC.

The chain links TRBV11-2 to TRBJ2-3; 7 bases agree with TRBD2. The V gene's germline CDR1 is SGHAT and CDR2 FQNNGV. J lost 6 bases, V lost 5 bases, and 8 bases had no gene match. This CDR3 contains 14 residues. The DNA for the CDR3 is TGTGCCAGCAGCCGGACCCGGGAGGTGGATACGCAGTATTTT. This codes for CASSRTREVDTQYF.

This clonotype appeared many times. The chain has TRBV2 and TRBJ1-1; D is uncertain. V was cut by 11 bases and J by 2 bases, with 9 bases left in between. Germline CDR1 and CDR2: SNHLY and FYNNEI. The CDR3 sequence is 11 residues long. The CDR3 nucleotides are TGTGCCGGAATGGACAACACTGAAGCTTTCTTT. This gives the protein CAGMDNTEAFF.

The CDR3 sequence: CASSKESGLENEQFF. CDR3 in DNA: TGTGCCAGCAGCAAAGAGTCGGGACTAGAGAATGAGCAGTTCTTC. The rearrangement uses TRBV21-1 and TRBJ2-1; TRBD2 is the table's D call, not checked against the DNA. TRBV21-1 is annotated as a pseudogene. The CDR3 runs to 15 residues.